This TCR beta chain was profiled in a study of neurological immune-mediated disorders. This CDR3 contains 15 residues. J was trimmed by 7 bases and V by 0 bases; bases with no gene match: 6. Germline V CDR1 and CDR2: SGHDT, YYEEEE. The cDNA was generated by 5'RACE with 10-nucleotide random UMIs. TCRdb called the 5' RACE reads again in MiXCR, with one record for every CDR3 protein. The data show about 21,000 distinct CDR3 sequences, roughly a sixth seen once. This clonotype was recorded many times. This TCR was sampled from a young woman with multiple sclerosis. Sequenced sample: CD8+ T cells from blood. J is TRBJ1-2 and V is TRBV5-6; 10 nucleotides line up with TRBD1. The DNA of the CDR3 is TGTGCCAGCAGCTTGGATGCGGACAGGGGGTTTGGCTACACCTTC. As protein: CASSLDADRGFGYTF.